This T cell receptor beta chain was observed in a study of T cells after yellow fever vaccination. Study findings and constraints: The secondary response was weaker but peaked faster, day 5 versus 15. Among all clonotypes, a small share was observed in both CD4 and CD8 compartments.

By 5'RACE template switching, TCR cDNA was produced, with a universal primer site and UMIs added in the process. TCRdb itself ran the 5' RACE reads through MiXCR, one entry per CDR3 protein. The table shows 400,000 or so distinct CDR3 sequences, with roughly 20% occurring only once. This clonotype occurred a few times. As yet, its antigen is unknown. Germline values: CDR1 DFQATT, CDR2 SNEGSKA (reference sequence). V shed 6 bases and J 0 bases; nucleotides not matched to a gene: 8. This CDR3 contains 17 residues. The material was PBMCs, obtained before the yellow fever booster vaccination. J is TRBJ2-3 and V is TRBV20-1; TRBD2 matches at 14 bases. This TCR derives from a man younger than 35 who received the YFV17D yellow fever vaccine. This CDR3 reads CSASGLAGGPSTDTQYF. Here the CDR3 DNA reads TGCAGTGCAAGCGGACTAGCGGGGGGCCCAAGCACAGATACGCAGTATTTT.